The 32 T cell receptor beta chains below all came from one sample that was sequenced in a study of CD8+ T cells in alopecia areata. Reverse transcribed after extraction, RNA yielded cDNA as the sequencing template. The method was immunoSEQ multiplex PCR; TCRdb's version includes in-frame clones alone and lacks a portion of them. The sample records almost 250,000 clones, less than 80% being singletons. Sequenced material: CD4+ T cells sorted from blood, taken at week 0. These TCRs come from a human donor with alopecia areata.

The chain couples TRBV7-6 to TRBJ2-7; 11 bases fit TRBD2. This CDR3 is 16 amino acids long. The V gene's germline CDR1 is SGHVS and CDR2 FNYEAQ. V was clipped by 2 bases and J by 7 bases; unmatched bases: 10. CDR3 sequence: CASSLPSSGGLEEQYF. CDR3 DNA sequence: TGTGCCAGCAGCTTACCTTCTAGCGGGGGGCTGGAGGAGCAGTACTTC.

The DNA of the CDR3 is TGTGCCAGCAGCTTAGACAGGGGAAACACAGATACGCAGTATTTT. It encodes CASSLDRGNTDTQYF. The chain joins TRBV7-2 to TRBJ2-3, with 7 bases lining up with TRBD1. The germline V gene encodes CDR1 SGHTA and CDR2 FQGNSA. The CDR3 contains 15 residues. Losses at the gene ends were 1 base for V and 2 bases for J; bases not matched to a gene: 3. Filled out from reference TRBV7-2 and TRBJ2-3, the complete variable domain reads GAGVSQSPSNKVTEKGKDVELRCDPISGHTALYWYRQSLGQGLEFLIYFQGNSAPDKSGLPSDRFSAERTGGSVSTLTIQRTQQEDSAVYLCASSLDRGNTDTQYFGPGTRLTVL.

The table lists this clone with a few counts. The V call is TRBV2, the J call TRBJ1-5, with unresolved D. Germline CDR1 is SNHLY and CDR2 is FYNNEI. CDR3 length: 13 residues. Trimming took 7 bases from V and 7 from J, leaving 14 bases between them. The CDR3 DNA reads TGTGCCAGCAAGCGGAGGGTGGACCAGCCCCAGCATTTT. Protein sequence: CASKRRVDQPQHF.

The chain joins TRBV5-1 to TRBJ2-1; no firm D call. The V end lost 4 bases, the J end lost 6 bases, and 8 bases lay between the germline ends. Germline lookup yields CDR1 SGHRS and CDR2 YFSETQ. This CDR3 has 12 amino acids. CDR3 protein: CASSPEGNEQFF. In DNA, the CDR3 is TGCGCCAGCAGCCCGGAAGGCAATGAGCAGTTCTTC.

The rearrangement links TRBV5-1 to TRBJ2-5; 8 nucleotides align to TRBD1. CDR3 length equals 14 residues. Germline lookup yields CDR1 SGHRS and CDR2 YFSETQ. Losses at the gene ends were 4 bases for V and 1 base for J; bases not matched to a gene: 3. The CDR3 nucleotides read TGCGCCAGCAGCGTGACAGGGGCCCAAGAGACCCAGTACTTC. This sequence encodes CASSVTGAQETQYF.

The chain has TRBV7-3 and TRBJ1-1; weak D call: TRBD1 (6 bases). Trimming took off 5 bases at V and 3 bases at J, with 13 bases between the two ends. The CDR3 is 14 residues long. Germline values: CDR1 SGHTA, CDR2 FQGTGA. The CDR3 reads CASSDRMGHTEAFF. For the CDR3, the DNA is TGTGCCAGCAGCGACAGGATGGGGCACACTGAAGCTTTCTTT.

This chain connects TRBV29-1 to TRBJ2-2; 10 bases line up with TRBD1. CDR1 and CDR2 from the germline V gene are SQVTM and ANQGSEA. V shed 4 bases and J 5 bases; nucleotides not matched to a gene: 10. This CDR3 spans 16 amino acids. CDR3 region: CSVAQPRTGGTGELFF. The CDR3 DNA reads TGCAGCGTTGCACAACCTAGGACAGGGGGGACCGGGGAGCTGTTTTTT.

The chain couples TRBV7-3 to TRBJ2-5, with 7 bases that match TRBD2. The CDR3 is made up of 15 amino acids. CDR1 is SGHTA, CDR2 FQGTGA, per germline. J lost 4 bases, V lost 1 base, and 6 bases had no gene match. This chain's CDR3 is CASSLRAGLVETQYF. CDR3 sequence (DNA): TGTGCCAGCAGCTTAAGAGCCGGACTAGTAGAGACCCAGTACTTC. Complete variable domain (other parts from reference TRBV7-3 and TRBJ2-5): GAGVSQTPSNKVTEKGKYVELRCDPISGHTALYWYRQSLGQGPEFLIYFQGTGAADDSGLPNDRFFAVRPEGSVSTLKIQRTERGDSAVYLCASSLRAGLVETQYFGPGTRLLVL.

To note about this clone: Other DNA sequences in this specimen translate into the identical CDR3. V usage is TRBV29-1 and J usage is TRBJ1-1, with D possibly matching TRBD1 (5 bases). Germline CDR1 reads SQVTM; CDR2 reads ANQGSEA. The CDR3 is 13 amino acids. Trimming shortened V by 2 bases and J by 0 bases, and 7 bases separated the two germline ends. The CDR3 region has the DNA TGCAGCGTTGAAAGACAGTTGAACACTGAAGCTTTCTTT. It is translated as CSVERQLNTEAFF. Looking up the rest from reference TRBV29-1 and TRBJ1-1 gives the full variable domain: SAVISQKPSRDICQRGTSLTIQCQVDSQVTMMFWYRQQPGQSLTLIATANQGSEATYESGFVIDKFPISRPNLTFSTLTVSNMSPEDSSIYLCSVERQLNTEAFFGQGTRLTVV.

This sequence joins TRBV30 and TRBJ2-5, with D possibly matching TRBD1 (6 bases). This CDR3 is built from 14 residues. V was cut by 0 bases and J by 5 bases, with 13 bases left in between. Per the germline V gene, CDR1 is GTSNPN and CDR2 is SVGIG (reference sequence). The DNA for the CDR3 is TGTGCCTGGAGTGTAGTGGCAGGGGATGAGACCCAGTACTTC. Residues: CAWSVVAGDETQYF.

The chain couples TRBV30 to TRBJ1-1; D is unclear. The germline V gene encodes CDR1 GTSNPN and CDR2 SVGIG (reference sequence). The V end was cut by 3 bases, the J end by 3 bases, with 8 bases between. CDR3 length: 12 residues. The CDR3 region has the DNA TGTGCCTGGAGGGATACCGACACTGAAGCTTTCTTT. As protein: CAWRDTDTEAFF.

V is TRBV6-6 and J is TRBJ2-7; 9 bases align to TRBD1. The CDR3 loop spans 13 amino acids. V dropped 10 bases and J dropped 2; count of bases not matched to a gene: 6. The V gene's germline CDR1 is MNHNY and CDR2 SVGAGI (reference sequence). Written as DNA, the CDR3 is TGTGCCACTTTGAGGGACAGGGCCTACGAGCAGTACTTC. It codes for CATLRDRAYEQYF.

This chain uses TRBV6-4 with TRBJ2-2; D unclear. V was shortened by 7 bases and J by 7 bases, with 16 bases between the two germline ends. Germline V gene lookup returns CDR1 MRHNA and CDR2 SNTAGT. This CDR3 is 14 amino acids long. DNA of the CDR3: TGTGCCAGCAAGTCCTCAAGGGCTGGCGGGGAGCTGTTTTTT. It translates to CASKSSRAGGELFF.

The gene calls are TRBV4-1 and TRBJ2-2; no clear D gene. V lost 0 bases, J lost 2 bases, and 7 bases lay in between. Germline V lookup: CDR1 MGHRA, CDR2 YSYEKL. This CDR3 has 15 amino acids. CDR3: CASSQDDTNTGELFF. The CDR3 region has the DNA TGCGCCAGCAGCCAAGACGACACCAACACCGGGGAGCTGTTTTTT.

The rearrangement links TRBV18 to TRBJ2-1; weak D call: TRBD2 (7 bases). The CDR3 has 15 residues. Trimming cost V 6 bases and J 3 bases, with 15 bases left between them. Looked up from germline, CDR1 is KGHSH and CDR2 is LQKENI. The CDR3 DNA reads TGTGCCAGCTCCCTTAAGGGGGGGTTCTACAATGAGCAGTTCTTC. Translating it yields CASSLKGGFYNEQFF.

The chain combines TRBV29-1 with TRBJ2-7; no firm D call. This CDR3 contains 12 residues. The germline CDR1 and CDR2 sequences are SQVTM and ANQGSEA. Trimming pared 4 bases from V and 0 bases from J, leaving 7 bases between. The CDR3 reads CSVGRGSYEQYF. The CDR3 nucleotides are TGCAGCGTTGGAAGAGGCTCCTACGAGCAGTACTTC.

The J gene is TRBJ2-1, the V gene TRBV20-1; 7 bases map to TRBD2. V gave up 5 bases and J gave up 10 bases; unmatched junction bases: 5. CDR1 and CDR2 (germline): DFQATT, SNEGSKA (reference sequence). This CDR3 is 11 amino acids long. The CDR3 protein is CSAPRLAEQFF. The CDR3 DNA reads as TGCAGTGCTCCCCGACTAGCCGAGCAGTTCTTC.

The V and J genes are TRBV27 and TRBJ2-7; the D gene is possibly TRBD2 (5 bases). Per germline, CDR1 MNHEY and CDR2 SMNVEV (reference sequence). The V and J ends lost 3 bases and 3 bases respectively, with 9 bases between them. The CDR3 is 13 residues long. The CDR3 region has the DNA TGTGCCAGCAGTTTTGGAGGCCGCTACGAGCAGTACTTC. It translates to CASSFGGRYEQYF.

V is TRBV6-6 and J is TRBJ1-4; 9 bases fit TRBD1. J was trimmed by 7 bases and V by 6 bases; bases with no gene match: 9. The CDR3 runs to 15 residues. Per germline, CDR1 MNHNY and CDR2 SVGAGI (reference sequence). DNA for the CDR3: TGTGCCAGCAGCCGCCGACAGGGGGAGACTGAAAAACTGTTTTTT. Amino acid sequence: CASSRRQGETEKLFF.

This clone was observed once. The chain has TRBV29-1 and TRBJ1-1; possible D gene TRBD1, 6 bases. There are 12 residues in the CDR3. Per germline, CDR1 SQVTM and CDR2 ANQGSEA. Trimming removed 5 bases from V and 1 base from J, with 8 bases in between. CDR3 DNA: TGCAGCGTTACCAGGGGGAACACTGAAGCTTTCTTT. It is translated as CSVTRGNTEAFF.

The chain recombines TRBV15 with TRBJ2-5, with D tentatively TRBD1 (5 bases). The CDR3 is made up of 15 amino acids. Looked up from germline, CDR1 is LNHNV and CDR2 is YYDKDF (reference sequence). Trimming shortened V by 0 bases and J by 7 bases, and 15 bases separated the two germline ends. The DNA for the CDR3 is TGTGCCACCAGCAGAGAGGCAGGGAAGTCCGGGACCCAGTACTTC. Protein product: CATSREAGKSGTQYF.

In this sample, this clone turned up a few times. This chain connects TRBV7-9 to TRBJ1-1; D gene ambiguous. Deletions cut 6 bases from V and 0 bases from J, with 20 bases between. The CDR3 contains 17 residues. The germline CDR1 and CDR2 sequences are SEHNR and FQNEAQ (reference sequence). The CDR3 DNA follows: TGTGCCAGCAGGCCTTGGGAGGGTTGGGGTGTGAACACTGAAGCTTTCTTT. Amino acid sequence: CASRPWEGWGVNTEAFF.

Ten or more counts support this clone. V usage is TRBV5-1 and J usage is TRBJ2-1; 13 nucleotides align to TRBD2. V lost 5 bases, J lost 9 bases, and 11 bases stayed unmatched. The CDR3 length is 16 residues. The germline V gene has CDR1 SGHRS and CDR2 YFSETQ. The CDR3 is CASSSGLAGALGEQFF. CDR3 in DNA: TGCGCCAGCAGTTCTGGACTAGCGGGGGCCCTTGGTGAGCAGTTCTTC.

The chain combines TRBV30 with TRBJ2-7; D possibly corresponds to TRBD2 (7 bases). Germline V CDR1 and CDR2: GTSNPN, SVGIG (reference sequence). Trimming cost V 2 bases and J 0 bases, with 14 bases left between them. This CDR3 spans 15 amino acids. The CDR3 loop reads CAWSMGAGASYEQYF. Here the CDR3 DNA reads TGTGCCTGGAGTATGGGGGCGGGGGCCTCCTACGAGCAGTACTTC.

The CDR3 coding sequence is TGTGCCACCAGCAGAGGGGACAGATCTGAAGCTTTCTTT. Translating it yields CATSRGDRSEAFF. The chain employs TRBV15 and TRBJ1-1; 7 bases agree with TRBD1. J gave up 6 bases and V 1 base, and 2 bases lay outside the gene matches. Per the germline V gene, CDR1 is LNHNV and CDR2 is YYDKDF (reference sequence). This CDR3 is built from 13 residues.

CDR3 protein: CSGMDGQETQYF. The CDR3 DNA sequence: TGCAGCGGCATGGACGGACAAGAGACCCAGTACTTC. This chain connects TRBV29-1 to TRBJ2-5; D not certain. V was shortened by 7 bases and J by 2 bases, with 11 bases between the two germline ends. The CDR3 spans 12 residues. Germline V gene lookup returns CDR1 SQVTM and CDR2 ANQGSEA.

Only a few counts were recorded for this clone. The rearrangement joins TRBV29-1 to TRBJ2-1; 9 bases line up with TRBD2. Germline assignment: CDR1 SQVTM and CDR2 ANQGSEA. The CDR3 covers 12 residues. The J segment lost 9 bases and the V segment lost 7 bases, leaving 7 bases of the junction unmatched. CDR3 loop: CSARGGASEQFF. CDR3 DNA sequence: TGCAGCGCACGCGGGGGGGCAAGTGAGCAGTTCTTC.

V gene TRBV29-1 combines with J gene TRBJ2-5; D is tentatively TRBD1 or TRBD2 (5 bases each). The germline CDR1 and CDR2 sequences are SQVTM and ANQGSEA. The CDR3 has 13 amino acids. Trimming stripped 2 bases from V and 4 bases from J, with 11 bases between. The CDR3 here is CSVEPSGGETQYF. The CDR3 DNA follows: TGCAGCGTTGAACCCTCTGGGGGAGAGACCCAGTACTTC.

The chain is built from TRBV5-1 and TRBJ1-3; 7 bases map to TRBD1. The V segment lost 4 bases and the J segment 0 bases; nucleotides outside the gene matches: 4. CDR3 length: 15 residues. Germline V gene sequence: CDR1 SGHRS, CDR2 YFSETQ. The CDR3 DNA is TGCGCCAGCAGCGTGACAGGGAGCTCTGGAAACACCATATATTTT. Translation gives CASSVTGSSGNTIYF. Full variable domain (remainder filled in from reference TRBV5-1 and TRBJ1-3): KAGVTQTPRYLIKTRGQQVTLSCSPISGHRSVSWYQQTPGQGLQFLFEYFSETQRNKGNFPGRFSGRQFSNSRSEMNVSTLELGDSALYLCASSVTGSSGNTIYFGEGSWLTVV.

This chain connects TRBV9 to TRBJ2-1; unclear D gene. V dropped 0 bases and J dropped 7 bases, with 8 bases sitting between them. This CDR3 has 13 amino acids. Germline CDR1 SGDLS, CDR2 YYNGEE. The CDR3 protein is CASSVGPVNEQFF. In DNA, the CDR3 is TGTGCCAGCAGCGTAGGCCCCGTGAATGAGCAGTTCTTC. Full variable domain (outside the CDR3, taken from reference TRBV9 and TRBJ2-1): DSGVTQTPKHLITATGQRVTLRCSPRSGDLSVYWYQQSLDQGLQFLIQYYNGEERAKGNILERFSAQQFPDLHSELNLSSLELGDSALYFCASSVGPVNEQFFGPGTRLTVL.

This sequence joins TRBV29-1 and TRBJ2-5, with 7 nucleotides matching TRBD2. V shed 3 bases and J 4 bases; nucleotides not matched to a gene: 8. This CDR3 is built from 14 residues. CDR1 and CDR2 (germline): SQVTM, ANQGSEA. CDR3 sequence: CSVDAGPGGETQYF. CDR3 bases: TGCAGCGTTGATGCGGGTCCGGGGGGAGAGACCCAGTACTTC.

This clone was counted between two and nine times. The V call is TRBV19, the J call TRBJ1-3; unclear D gene. V lost 5 bases, J lost 0 bases, and 5 bases lay in between. The V gene's germline CDR1 is LNHDA and CDR2 SQIVND (reference sequence). The CDR3 totals 13 residues. The CDR3 is CASSSSSGNTIYF. The CDR3 DNA reads as TGTGCCAGTAGTTCGAGCTCTGGAAACACCATATATTTT.